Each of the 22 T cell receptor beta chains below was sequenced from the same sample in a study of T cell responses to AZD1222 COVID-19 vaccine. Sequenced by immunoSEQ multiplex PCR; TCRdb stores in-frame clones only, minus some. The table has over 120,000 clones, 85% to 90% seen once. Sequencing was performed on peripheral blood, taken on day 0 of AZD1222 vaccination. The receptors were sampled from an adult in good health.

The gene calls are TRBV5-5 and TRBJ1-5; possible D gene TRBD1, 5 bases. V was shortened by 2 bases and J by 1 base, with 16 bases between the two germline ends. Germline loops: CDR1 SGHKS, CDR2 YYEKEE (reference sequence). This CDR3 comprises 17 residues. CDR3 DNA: TGTGCCAGCAGCTTTGAGGGGTTGCGGAGAAGCAATCAGCCCCAGCATTTT. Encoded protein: CASSFEGLRRSNQPQHF.

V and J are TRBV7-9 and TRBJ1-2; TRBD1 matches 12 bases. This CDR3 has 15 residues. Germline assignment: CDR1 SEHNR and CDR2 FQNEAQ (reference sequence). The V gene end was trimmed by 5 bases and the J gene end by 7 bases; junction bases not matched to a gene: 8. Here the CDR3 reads CASSPRGQGALGYTF. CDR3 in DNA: TGTGCCAGCAGCCCAAGGGGACAGGGGGCGCTTGGCTACACCTTC.

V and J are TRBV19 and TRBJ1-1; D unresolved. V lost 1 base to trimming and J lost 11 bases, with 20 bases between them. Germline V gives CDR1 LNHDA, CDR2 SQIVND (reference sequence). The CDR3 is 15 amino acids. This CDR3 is CASSIGRKGPQAAFF. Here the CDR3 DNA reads TGTGCCAGTAGTATAGGCCGAAAGGGCCCTCAGGCGGCTTTCTTT.

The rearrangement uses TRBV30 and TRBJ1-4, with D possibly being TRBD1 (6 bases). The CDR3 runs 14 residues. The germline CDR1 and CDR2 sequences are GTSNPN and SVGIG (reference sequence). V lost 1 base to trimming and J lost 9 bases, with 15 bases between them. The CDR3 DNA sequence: TGTGCCTGGAGTGGCGGGGCAGGGGCGCAAAAACTGTTTTTT. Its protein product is CAWSGGAGAQKLFF.

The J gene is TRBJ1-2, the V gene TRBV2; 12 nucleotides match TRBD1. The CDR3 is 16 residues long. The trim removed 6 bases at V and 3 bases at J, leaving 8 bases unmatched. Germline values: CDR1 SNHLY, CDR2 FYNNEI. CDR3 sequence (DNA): TGTGCCAGCAGGGCCGGGACAGGGGGCTCTGACTATGGCTACACCTTC. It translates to CASRAGTGGSDYGYTF.

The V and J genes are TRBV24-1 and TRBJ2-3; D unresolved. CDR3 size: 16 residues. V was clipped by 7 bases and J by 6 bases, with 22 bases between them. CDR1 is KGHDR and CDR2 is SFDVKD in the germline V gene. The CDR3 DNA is TGTGCCACCAGAGGGAACACCGACGTTAACTACGATACGCAGTATTTT. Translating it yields CATRGNTDVNYDTQYF.

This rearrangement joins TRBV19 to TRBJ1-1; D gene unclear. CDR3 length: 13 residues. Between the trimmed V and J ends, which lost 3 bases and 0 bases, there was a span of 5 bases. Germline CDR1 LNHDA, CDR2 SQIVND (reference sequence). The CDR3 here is CASSMMVNTEAFF. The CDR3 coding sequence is TGTGCCAGTAGTATGATGGTGAACACTGAAGCTTTCTTT.

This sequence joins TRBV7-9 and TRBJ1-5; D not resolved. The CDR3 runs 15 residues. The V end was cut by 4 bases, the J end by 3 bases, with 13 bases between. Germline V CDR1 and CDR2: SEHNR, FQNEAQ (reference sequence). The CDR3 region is CASSSSAMTNQPQHF. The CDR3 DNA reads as TGTGCCAGCAGCTCCTCAGCCATGACCAATCAGCCCCAGCATTTT. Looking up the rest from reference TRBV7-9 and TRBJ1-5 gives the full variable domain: DTGVSQNPRHKITKRGQNVTFRCDPISEHNRLYWYRQTLGQGPEFLTYFQNEAQLEKSRLLSDRFSAERPKGSFSTLEIQRTEQGDSAMYLCASSSSAMTNQPQHFGDGTRLSIL.

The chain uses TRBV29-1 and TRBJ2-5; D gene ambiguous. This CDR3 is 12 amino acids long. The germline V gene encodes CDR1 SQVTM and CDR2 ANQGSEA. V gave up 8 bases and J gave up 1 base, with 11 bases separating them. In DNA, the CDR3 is TGCAGCCTCCCTGGCGGCCAAGAGACCCAGTACTTC. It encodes CSLPGGQETQYF.

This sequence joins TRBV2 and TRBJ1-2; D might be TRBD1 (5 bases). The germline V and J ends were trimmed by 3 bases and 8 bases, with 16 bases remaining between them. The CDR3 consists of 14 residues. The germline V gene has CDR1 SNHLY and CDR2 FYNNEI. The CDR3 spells CASSESGRIGGYTF. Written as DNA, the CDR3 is TGTGCCAGCAGTGAGTCAGGGAGAATCGGAGGCTACACCTTC.

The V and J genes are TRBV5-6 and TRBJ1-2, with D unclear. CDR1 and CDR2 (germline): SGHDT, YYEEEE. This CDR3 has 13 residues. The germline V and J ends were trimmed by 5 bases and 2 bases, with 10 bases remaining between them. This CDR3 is CASRLGINYGYTF. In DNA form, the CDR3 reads TGTGCCAGCAGACTCGGGATAAACTATGGCTACACCTTC.

In nucleotides, the CDR3 is TGTGCCAGCAGTTTATATTCGGGGGCTTGGACTGAAGCTTTCTTT. Translated: CASSLYSGAWTEAFF. The rearrangement joins TRBV27 to TRBJ1-1, with D possibly TRBD1 on 6 matching bases. Between the trimmed V and J ends, which lost 1 base and 5 bases, there was a span of 14 bases. CDR1 is MNHEY, CDR2 SMNVEV, per germline (reference sequence). This CDR3 contains 15 residues.

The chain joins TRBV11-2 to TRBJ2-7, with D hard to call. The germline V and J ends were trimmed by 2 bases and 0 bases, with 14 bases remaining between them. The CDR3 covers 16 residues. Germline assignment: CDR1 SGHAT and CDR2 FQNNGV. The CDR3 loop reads CASSLPSLRSSYEQYF. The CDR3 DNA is TGTGCCAGCAGCTTACCAAGTCTTAGGAGCTCCTACGAGCAGTACTTC.

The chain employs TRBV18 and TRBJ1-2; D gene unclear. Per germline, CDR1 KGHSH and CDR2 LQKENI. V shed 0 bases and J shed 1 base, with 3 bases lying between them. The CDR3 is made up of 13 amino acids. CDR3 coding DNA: TGTGCCAGCTCACCACCCAGTAACTATGGCTACACCTTC. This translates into CASSPPSNYGYTF.

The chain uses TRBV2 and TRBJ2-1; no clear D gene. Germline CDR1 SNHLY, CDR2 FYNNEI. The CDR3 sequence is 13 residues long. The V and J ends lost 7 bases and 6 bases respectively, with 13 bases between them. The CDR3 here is CASKSPWFNEQFF. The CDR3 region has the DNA TGTGCCAGCAAGAGTCCCTGGTTCAATGAGCAGTTCTTC.

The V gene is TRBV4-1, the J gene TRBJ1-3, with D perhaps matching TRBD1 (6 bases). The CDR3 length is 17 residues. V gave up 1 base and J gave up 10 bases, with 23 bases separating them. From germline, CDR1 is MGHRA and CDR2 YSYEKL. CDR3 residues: CASSQGAWGGRAFTIYF. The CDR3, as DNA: TGCGCCAGCAGCCAAGGTGCCTGGGGGGGCAGGGCGTTTACCATATATTTT.

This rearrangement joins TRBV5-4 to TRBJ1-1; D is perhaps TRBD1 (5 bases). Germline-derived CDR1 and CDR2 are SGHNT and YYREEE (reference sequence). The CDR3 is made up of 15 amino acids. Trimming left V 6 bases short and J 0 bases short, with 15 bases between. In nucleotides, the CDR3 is TGTGCCAGCACCCGCGGGGCAGGGATGAACACTGAAGCTTTCTTT. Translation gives CASTRGAGMNTEAFF.

DNA for the CDR3: TGTGCCAGCAGGTCGGACCTGAACACTGAAGCTTTCTTT. Translating it yields CASRSDLNTEAFF. The chain couples TRBV7-9 to TRBJ1-1; D ambiguous. This CDR3 has 13 residues. V lost 6 bases, J lost 0 bases, and 8 bases lay in between. Germline V gene lookup returns CDR1 SEHNR and CDR2 FQNEAQ (reference sequence).

The CDR3 protein is CAWSTAAGQPQHF. In DNA, the CDR3 is TGTGCCTGGAGTACGGCGGCCGGGCAGCCCCAGCATTTT. The rearrangement links TRBV30 to TRBJ1-5, with D unclear. This CDR3 has 13 residues. Germline V lookup: CDR1 GTSNPN, CDR2 SVGIG (reference sequence). V was shortened by 2 bases and J by 7 bases, with 12 bases between the two germline ends.

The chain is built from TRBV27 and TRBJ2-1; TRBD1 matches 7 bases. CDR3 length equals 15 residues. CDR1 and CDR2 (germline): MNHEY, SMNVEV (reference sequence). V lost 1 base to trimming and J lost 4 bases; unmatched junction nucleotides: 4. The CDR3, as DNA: TGTGCCAGCAGTTTATTAGGACAGGCTTACAATGAGCAGTTCTTC. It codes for CASSLLGQAYNEQFF.

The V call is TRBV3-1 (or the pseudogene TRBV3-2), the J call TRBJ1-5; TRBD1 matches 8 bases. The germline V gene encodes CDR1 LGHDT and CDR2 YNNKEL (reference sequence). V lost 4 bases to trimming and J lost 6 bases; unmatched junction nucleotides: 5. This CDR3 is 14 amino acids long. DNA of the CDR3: TGTGCCAGCAGCCCGGACAGGGTGGCTCAGCCCCAGCATTTT. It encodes CASSPDRVAQPQHF.

CDR3 sequence (DNA): TGTGCCAGTTGGACAGGGGCGGCCTACGAGCAGTACTTC. Translated: CASWTGAAYEQYF. The chain combines TRBV6-5 with TRBJ2-7; 9 bases align to TRBD1. The CDR3 contains 13 residues. V gave up 9 bases and J gave up 2 bases; unmatched junction bases: 5. CDR1 is MNHEY and CDR2 is SVGAGI in the germline V gene.